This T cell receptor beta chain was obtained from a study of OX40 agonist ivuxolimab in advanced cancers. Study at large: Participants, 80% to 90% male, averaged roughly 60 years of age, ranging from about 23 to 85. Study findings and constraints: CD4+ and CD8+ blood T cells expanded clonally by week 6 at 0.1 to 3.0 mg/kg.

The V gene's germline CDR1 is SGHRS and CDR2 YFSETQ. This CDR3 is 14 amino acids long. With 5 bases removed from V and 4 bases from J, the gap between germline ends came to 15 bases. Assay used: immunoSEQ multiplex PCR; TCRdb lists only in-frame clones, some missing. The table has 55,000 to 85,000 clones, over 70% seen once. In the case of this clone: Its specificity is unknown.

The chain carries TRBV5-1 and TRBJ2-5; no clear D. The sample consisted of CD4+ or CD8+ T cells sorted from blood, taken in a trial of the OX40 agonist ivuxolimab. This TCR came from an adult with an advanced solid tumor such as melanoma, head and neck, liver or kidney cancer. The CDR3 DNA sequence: TGCGCCAGCAGGGACGACGTGAGAGGAGAGACCCAGTACTTC. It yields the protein CASRDDVRGETQYF.